The subject of this entry is one TCR beta chain. A read error may produce the germline difference seen at one junction end. The sample originates from a study of tumor and adjacent non-tumor tissue in lung cancer. About the study: There were 12 adenocarcinoma, a couple of squamous cell carcinoma and 1 small cell lung cancer cases. Patients were aged about 30 to 76, 9 to 10 men and about five women, stage I to III.

A modified ARM-PCR protocol with three rounds of nested PCR amplified TCRbeta. From the multiplex PCR reads, TCRdb called clonotypes with MiXCR, one entry per CDR3 protein. Here the sample spans 100,000 or so distinct CDR3 sequences, more than 80% being singletons. The germline CDR1 and CDR2 sequences are MNHNY and SVGAGI (reference sequence). CDR3 length: 13 amino acids. The template was RNA from unsorted bulk tissue. The normal lung tissue was taken more than 3 cm from the tumor edge. Newly diagnosed lung cancer patients had thoracic surgery in China, August–late 2014, without prior chemotherapy. V gene TRBV6-6 combines with J gene TRBJ2-3; no reliable D call. The TCR comes from a man in his 60s with small cell lung cancer. The specimen was distant non-tumor lung tissue. This chain's CDR3 is CASRSSNTDTPYF. Written as DNA, the CDR3 is TGTGCCAGTAGGTCGTCGAACACAGATACGCCGTATTTT.